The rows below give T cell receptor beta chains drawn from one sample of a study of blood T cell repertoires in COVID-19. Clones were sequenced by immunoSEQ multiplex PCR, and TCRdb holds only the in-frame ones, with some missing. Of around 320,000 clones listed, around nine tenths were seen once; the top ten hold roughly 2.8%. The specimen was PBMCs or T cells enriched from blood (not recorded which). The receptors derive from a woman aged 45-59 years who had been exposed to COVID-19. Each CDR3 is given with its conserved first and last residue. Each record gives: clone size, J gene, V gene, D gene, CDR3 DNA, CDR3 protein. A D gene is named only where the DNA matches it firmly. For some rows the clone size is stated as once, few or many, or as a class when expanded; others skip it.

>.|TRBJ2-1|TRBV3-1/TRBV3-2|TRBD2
TGTGCCAGCAGTAAAAGCGGGGGGGTGTACAATGAGCAGTTCTTC
CASSKSGGVYNEQFF
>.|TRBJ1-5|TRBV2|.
TGTGCCAGCAGGGTTCTCGGGCAGCCCCAGCATTTT
CASRVLGQPQHF
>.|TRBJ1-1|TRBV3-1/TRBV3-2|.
TGTGCCAGCAGCCAAGGATCCCTCTCGGGGGGGACTGAAGCTTTCTTT
CASSQGSLSGGTEAFF
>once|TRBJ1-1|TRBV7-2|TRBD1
TGTGCCAGCAGCTTAGTGCCAGGGGGCAAAAATGAAGCTTTCTTT
CASSLVPGGKNEAFF
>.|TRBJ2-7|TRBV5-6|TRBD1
TGTGCCAGCAGCCCGGGACAGAGCTCCTACGAGCAGTACTTC
CASSPGQSSYEQYF
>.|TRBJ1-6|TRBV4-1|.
TGCGCCAGCAGCCAAGGGTCAGGGCGTTATAATTCACCCCTCCATTTT
CASSQGSGRYNSPLHF
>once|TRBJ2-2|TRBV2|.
TGTGCCAGCAGTGACTTCAGTATAACCACCGGGGAGCTGTTTTTT
CASSDFSITTGELFF
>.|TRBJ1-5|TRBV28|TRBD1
TGTGCCAGAAGTTCGAGGGGGCAGAGCAATCAGCCCCAGCATTTT
CARSSRGQSNQPQHF
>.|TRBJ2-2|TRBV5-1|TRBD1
TGCGCCAGCAGTGAGACAGGGGTAGACACCGGGGAGCTGTTTTTT
CASSETGVDTGELFF
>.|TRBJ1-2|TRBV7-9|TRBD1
TGTGCCAGCAGCTGGACAGGGGGGTATGGCTACACCTTC
CASSWTGGYGYTF
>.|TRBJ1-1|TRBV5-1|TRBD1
TGCGCCAGCAGCTTGGTTGGGACAGAAAACACTGAAGCTTTCTTT
CASSLVGTENTEAFF
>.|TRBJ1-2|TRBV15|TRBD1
TGTGCCACCAGCAGAGATTCCAGGGGGAACTATGGCTACACCTTC
CATSRDSRGNYGYTF
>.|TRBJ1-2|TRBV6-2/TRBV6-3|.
TGTGCCAGCAGTTACGGCGGGGTCCGGGACTATGGCTACACCTTC
CASSYGGVRDYGYTF
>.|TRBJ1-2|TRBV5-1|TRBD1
TGCGCCAGCAGAACAGGGGTGTCCGGCTACACCTTC
CASRTGVSGYTF
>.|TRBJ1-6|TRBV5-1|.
TGCGCCAGCAGCTTGGTAGGAGATAATTCACCCCTCCACTTT
CASSLVGDNSPLHF
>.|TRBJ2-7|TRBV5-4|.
TGTGCCAGCAGCTGGACCGGGACAGAGCAGTACTTC
CASSWTGTEQYF
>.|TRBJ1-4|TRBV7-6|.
TGTGCCAGCAGCCCACTCCCCGGGACACCTAATGAAAAACTGTTTTTT
CASSPLPGTPNEKLFF
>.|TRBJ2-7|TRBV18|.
TGTGCCAGCTCACCACAGCAGGGATTAGCGGCCTACGAGCAGTACTTC
CASSPQQGLAAYEQYF
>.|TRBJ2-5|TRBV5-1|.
TGCGCCAGCAGCTTTTCACTGAGAGAGACCCAGTACTTC
CASSFSLRETQYF
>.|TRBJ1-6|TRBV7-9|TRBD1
TGTGCCAGCAGCTCCGGGACAGGGCTTTCACCCCTCCACTTT
CASSSGTGLSPLHF
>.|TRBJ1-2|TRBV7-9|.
TGTGCCAGCAGCTTTGAGGCACCTTTTAACTATGGCTACACCTTC
CASSFEAPFNYGYTF
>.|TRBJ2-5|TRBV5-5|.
TGTGCCAGCAGCTTTTATCCCCAAGAGACCCAGTACTTC
CASSFYPQETQYF
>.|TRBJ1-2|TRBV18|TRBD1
TGTGCCAGCTCACCGACAGGGGTTCGGGGGAGCTACACCTTC
CASSPTGVRGSYTF
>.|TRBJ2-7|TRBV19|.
TGTGCCAGTAGTAAAGAAGTGGGAGTCGGTCGGGTCGAGCAGTACTTC
CASSKEVGVGRVEQYF
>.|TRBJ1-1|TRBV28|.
TGTGCCAGCAGGGGGCCCATGAACACTGAAGCTTTCTTT
CASRGPMNTEAFF
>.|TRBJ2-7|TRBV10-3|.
TGTGCCATCAGTGAGTCTGGGGGGGCTAACCCCTACGAGCAGTACTTC
CAISESGGANPYEQYF
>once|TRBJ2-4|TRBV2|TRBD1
TGTGCCAGCAACAGGGGTGCCAAAAACATTCAGTACTTC
CASNRGAKNIQYF
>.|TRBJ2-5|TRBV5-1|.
TGCGCCAGCACTTTGACAGCTCAAGAGACCCAGTACTTC
CASTLTAQETQYF
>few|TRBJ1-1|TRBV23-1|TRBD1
TGCGCCAGCAGTCAACGTCCCGGGACAGGGAACCCTGAAGCTTTCTTT
CASSQRPGTGNPEAFF
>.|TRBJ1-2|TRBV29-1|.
TGCAGCGTTGCGGGGTATGGCTACACCTTC
CSVAGYGYTF
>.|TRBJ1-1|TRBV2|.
TGTGCCAGCAGATTCTCTAAAACAGCGAACACTGAAGCTTTCTTT
CASRFSKTANTEAFF
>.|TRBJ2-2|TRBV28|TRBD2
TGTGCCAGCAGTTCACCCGGGGAGGGCACCGGGGAGCTGTTTTTT
CASSSPGEGTGELFF
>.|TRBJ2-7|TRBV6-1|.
TGTGCCAGCAGTGAAATTCAGAATCGGCAGTACTTC
CASSEIQNRQYF
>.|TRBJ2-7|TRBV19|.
TGTGCCAGTTCGGGACTCAACTACGAGCAGTACTTC
CASSGLNYEQYF
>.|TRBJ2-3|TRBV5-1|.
TGCGCCAGCAGCCCGGTGGGGCGGGGAACAGATACGCAGTATTTT
CASSPVGRGTDTQYF
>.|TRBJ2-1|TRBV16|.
TGTGCCAGCAGCCAATCGGTAGGGGTTTCCTACAATGAGCAGTTCTTC
CASSQSVGVSYNEQFF
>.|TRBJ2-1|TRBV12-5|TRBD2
TGTGCTAGTGGTTTGGTACTGAGCGGGGGGGCCTATGAGCAGTTCTTC
CASGLVLSGGAYEQFF
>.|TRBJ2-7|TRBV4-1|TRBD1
TGCGCCAGCAGCCCACAGGGGGCGTTCTACGAGCAGTACTTC
CASSPQGAFYEQYF
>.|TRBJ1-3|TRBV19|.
TGTGCCAGTACCCCCGACCGGGTGAGCTCTGGAAACACCATATATTTT
CASTPDRVSSGNTIYF
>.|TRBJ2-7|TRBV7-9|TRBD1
TGTGCCAGCAGCCCCTTTCAGACAGGGTCCTACGAGCAGTACTTC
CASSPFQTGSYEQYF
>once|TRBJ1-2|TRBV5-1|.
TGCGCCAGCAGCCATACGACGACAGGCCCCTATGGCTACACCTTC
CASSHTTTGPYGYTF
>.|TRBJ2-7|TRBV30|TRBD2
TGTGCCTGGAGTGTAAGGGGAGGGACCCCCTACGAGCAGTACTTC
CAWSVRGGTPYEQYF
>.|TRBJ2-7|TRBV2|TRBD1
TGTGCCAGCAGCGGGGACAGGGTGTCACAGCAGTACTTC
CASSGDRVSQQYF
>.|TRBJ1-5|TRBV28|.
TGTGCCAGCAGGCCTGGCCTCAATCAGCCCCAGCATTTT
CASRPGLNQPQHF
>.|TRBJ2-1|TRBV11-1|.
TGTGCCAGCAGCTCGGGACTCCACAATGAGCAGTTCTTC
CASSSGLHNEQFF
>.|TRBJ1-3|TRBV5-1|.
TGCGCCAGCAGCTTTGGGGCAGATGGAAACACCATATATTTT
CASSFGADGNTIYF
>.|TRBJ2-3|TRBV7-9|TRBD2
TGTGCCAGCAGTTTAGGGCTAGCGGGGGTACGGGATACGCAGTATTTT
CASSLGLAGVRDTQYF
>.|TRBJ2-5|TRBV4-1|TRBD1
TGCGCCAGCAGCCACCCGGGGACAGTCCAAGAGACCCAGTACTTC
CASSHPGTVQETQYF
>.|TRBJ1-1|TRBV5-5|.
TGTGCCAGCAGCTTGGAACAGGGTTACACTGAAGCTTTCTTT
CASSLEQGYTEAFF
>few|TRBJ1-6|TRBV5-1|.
TGCGCCAGCAGCTTGGTTCAGGGAGGCAATTCACCCCTCCACTTT
CASSLVQGGNSPLHF
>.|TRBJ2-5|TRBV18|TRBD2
TGTGCCAGCTCACTTCGGACTAGCGGGAATGGCCAAGAGACCCAGTACTTC
CASSLRTSGNGQETQYF